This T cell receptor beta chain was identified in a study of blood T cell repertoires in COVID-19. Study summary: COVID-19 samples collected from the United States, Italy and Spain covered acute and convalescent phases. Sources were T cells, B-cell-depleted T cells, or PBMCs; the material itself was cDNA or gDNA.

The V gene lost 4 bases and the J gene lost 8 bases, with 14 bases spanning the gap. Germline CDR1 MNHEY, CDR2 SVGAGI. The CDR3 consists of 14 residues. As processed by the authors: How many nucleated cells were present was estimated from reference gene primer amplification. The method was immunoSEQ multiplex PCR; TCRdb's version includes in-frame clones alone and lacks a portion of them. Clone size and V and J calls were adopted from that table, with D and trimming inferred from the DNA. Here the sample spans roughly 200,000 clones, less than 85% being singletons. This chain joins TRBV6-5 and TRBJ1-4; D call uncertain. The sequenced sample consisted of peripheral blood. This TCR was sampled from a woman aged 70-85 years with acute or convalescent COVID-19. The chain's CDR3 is CASSSREEDEKLFF. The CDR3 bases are TGTGCCAGCAGTTCGCGGGAGGAGGACGAAAAACTGTTTTTT.